This note documents a single TCR beta chain sequence. This specimen belongs to a study of blood T cell repertoires in COVID-19. Across the study: Acute-phase and convalescent COVID-19 samples originated in the United States, Italy and Spain. PBMCs, B-cell-depleted T cells, or T cells were the source of the cDNA or gDNA that made up the material.

In the original processing: Reference gene primers were amplified, and this amplification served to estimate nucleated cell counts. Profiled with immunoSEQ multiplex PCR; TCRdb holds only in-frame clones, not every one. The V and J calls and clone size come from that table; D and trimming were worked out from the DNA. The sample consists of 100,000 to 120,000 clones, 85% to 90% of them appearing once. V was pared by 6 bases and J by 13 bases, with 10 bases between. This CDR3 has 10 amino acids. Sequencing was performed on peripheral blood. This receptor was obtained from a woman between 50 and 59 years old with acute or convalescent COVID-19. The J gene is TRBJ2-4, the V gene TRBV23-1, with a weak D call TRBD2 (6 bases). TRBV23-1 is noted as an ORF with a role that remains uncertain. The CDR3 here is CASSPGLQYF. Here the CDR3 DNA reads TGCGCCAGCAGCCCGGGACTGCAGTACTTC.